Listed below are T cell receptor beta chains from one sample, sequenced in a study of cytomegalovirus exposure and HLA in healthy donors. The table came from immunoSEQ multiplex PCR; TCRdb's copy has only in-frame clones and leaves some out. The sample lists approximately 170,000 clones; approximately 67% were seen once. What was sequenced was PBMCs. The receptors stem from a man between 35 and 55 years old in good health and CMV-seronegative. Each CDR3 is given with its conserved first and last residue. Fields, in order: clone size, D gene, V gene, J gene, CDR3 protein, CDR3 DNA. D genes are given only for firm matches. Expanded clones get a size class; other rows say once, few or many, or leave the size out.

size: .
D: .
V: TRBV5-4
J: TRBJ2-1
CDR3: CASNSARGRNEQFF
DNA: TGTGCCAGCAACTCAGCCAGGGGCCGGAATGAGCAGTTCTTC

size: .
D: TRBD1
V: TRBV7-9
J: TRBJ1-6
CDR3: CSSSLEGRGDSPLHF
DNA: TGTTCCAGCAGCTTAGAGGGCAGGGGGGATTCACCCCTCCACTTT

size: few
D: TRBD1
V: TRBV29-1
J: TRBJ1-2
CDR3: CSVTTGGWDGYTF
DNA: TGCAGCGTAACTACAGGGGGATGGGATGGCTACACCTTC

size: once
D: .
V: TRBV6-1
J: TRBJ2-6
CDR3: CASSERLLSGANVLTF
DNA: TGTGCCAGCAGTGAACGTCTCCTCTCTGGGGCCAACGTCCTGACTTTC

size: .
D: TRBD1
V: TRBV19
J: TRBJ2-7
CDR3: CASSFRTGYYEQYF
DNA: TGTGCCAGTAGCTTTCGGACAGGATACTACGAGCAGTACTTC

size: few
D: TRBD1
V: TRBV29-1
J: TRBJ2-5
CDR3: CSVERTGQETQYF
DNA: TGCAGCGTTGAAAGGACAGGACAAGAGACCCAGTACTTC

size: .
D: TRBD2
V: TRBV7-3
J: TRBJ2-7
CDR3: CASSPPPSGNSYEQYF
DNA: TGTGCCAGCAGCCCCCCCCCTAGCGGGAACTCCTACGAGCAGTACTTC

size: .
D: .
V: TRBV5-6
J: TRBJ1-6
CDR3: CASSTASGYSPLHF
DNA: TGTGCCAGCAGCACAGCCTCCGGTTATTCACCCCTCCACTTT

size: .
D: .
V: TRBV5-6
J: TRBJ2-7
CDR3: CASSLGAGDEQYF
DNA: TGTGCCAGCAGCTTGGGGGCAGGGGACGAGCAGTACTTC

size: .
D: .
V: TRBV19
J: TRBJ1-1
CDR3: CASSQQGSTEAFF
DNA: TGTGCCAGTAGCCAACAGGGCTCCACTGAAGCTTTCTTT

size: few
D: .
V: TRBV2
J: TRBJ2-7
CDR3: CASSPLSSGSSYEQYF
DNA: TGTGCCAGCAGCCCACTTTCGAGCGGTAGCTCCTACGAGCAGTACTTC

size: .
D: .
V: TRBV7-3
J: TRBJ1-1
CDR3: CASSLNTVSEAFF
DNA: TGTGCCAGCAGCTTAAACACCGTTTCTGAAGCTTTCTTT

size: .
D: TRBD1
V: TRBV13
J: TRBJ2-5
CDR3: CANSLVTGKETQYF
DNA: TGTGCCAACAGCTTAGTGACAGGGAAAGAGACCCAGTACTTC

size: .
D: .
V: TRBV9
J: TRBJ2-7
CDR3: CASSTRLVEYF
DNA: TGTGCCAGCAGCACCCGACTAGTAGAGTACTTC

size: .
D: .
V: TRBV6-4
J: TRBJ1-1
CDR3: CASSDSRQAYPEAFF
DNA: TGTGCCAGCAGTGACTCCAGACAAGCCTACCCTGAAGCTTTCTTT

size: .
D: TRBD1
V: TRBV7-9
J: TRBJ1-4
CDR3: CASSEGQGNGEKLFF
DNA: TGTGCCAGCAGCGAAGGACAGGGTAACGGCGAAAAACTGTTTTTT

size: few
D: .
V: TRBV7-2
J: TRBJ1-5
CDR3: CASSGGGGRNQPQHF
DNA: TGTGCCAGCAGCGGGGGGGGAGGGAGGAATCAGCCCCAGCATTTT

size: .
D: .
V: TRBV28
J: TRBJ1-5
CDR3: CASSLSFGQVNQPQHF
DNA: TGTGCCAGCAGTTTATCATTCGGTCAGGTCAATCAGCCCCAGCATTTT

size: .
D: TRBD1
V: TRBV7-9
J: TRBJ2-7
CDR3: CSSSRDSYEQYF
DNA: TGTTCCAGCAGCCGGGACAGCTACGAGCAGTACTTC

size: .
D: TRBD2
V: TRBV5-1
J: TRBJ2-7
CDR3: CASSQGGTTSSYEQYF
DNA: TGCGCCAGCAGCCAGGGAGGGACGACGAGCTCCTACGAGCAGTACTTC

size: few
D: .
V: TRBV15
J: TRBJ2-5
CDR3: CATSRGGEAETQYF
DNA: TGTGCCACCAGCAGAGGAGGGGAGGCGGAGACCCAGTACTTC

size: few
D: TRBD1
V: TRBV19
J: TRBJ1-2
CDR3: CASSIAGTGNYGYTF
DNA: TGTGCCAGTAGTATAGCCGGGACAGGGAACTATGGCTACACCTTC

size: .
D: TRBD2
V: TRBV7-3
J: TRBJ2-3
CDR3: CASSKQIAGGGEDTQYF
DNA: TGTGCCAGCAGCAAACAAATAGCGGGAGGGGGGGAAGATACGCAGTATTTT

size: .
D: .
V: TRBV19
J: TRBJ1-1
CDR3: CASSIYSSDTEAFF
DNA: TGTGCCAGTAGTATTTACAGTTCCGACACTGAAGCTTTCTTT

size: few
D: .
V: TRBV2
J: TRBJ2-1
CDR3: CASHRGGYNEQFF
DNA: TGTGCCAGCCACAGGGGAGGATACAATGAGCAGTTCTTC

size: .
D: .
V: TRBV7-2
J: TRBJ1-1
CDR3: CASSSNRLKNTEAFF
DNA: TGTGCCAGCAGCTCCAACAGGTTAAAGAACACTGAAGCTTTCTTT

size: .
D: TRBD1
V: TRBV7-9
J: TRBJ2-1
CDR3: CASSWDRESYNEQFF
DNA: TGTGCCAGCAGCTGGGACAGGGAATCCTACAATGAGCAGTTCTTC

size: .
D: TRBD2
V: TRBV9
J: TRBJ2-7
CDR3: CASSVMAGGLLYEQYF
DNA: TGTGCCAGCAGCGTAATGGCGGGGGGACTCCTCTACGAGCAGTACTTC

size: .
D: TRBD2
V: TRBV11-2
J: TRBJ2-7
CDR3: CASSGGTSGFYEQYF
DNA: TGTGCCAGCAGCGGCGGGACTAGCGGTTTCTACGAGCAGTACTTC

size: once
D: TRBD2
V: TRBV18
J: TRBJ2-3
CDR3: CASSSRGLETHPTQYF
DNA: TGTGCCAGCTCAAGCCGGGGACTAGAGACTCATCCAACACAGTATTTT

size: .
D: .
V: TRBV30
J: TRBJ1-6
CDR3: CAFLSGRRLGNSPLHF
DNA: TGTGCATTTCTTAGCGGTAGGCGCCTAGGGAATTCACCCCTCCACTTT

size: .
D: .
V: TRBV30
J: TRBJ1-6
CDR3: CAWAEADSPLHF
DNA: TGTGCCTGGGCCGAGGCAGATTCACCCCTCCACTTT